Listed here are 3 T cell receptor beta chains from one sample, sequenced in a study of Ad26.COV2.S vaccination and SARS-CoV-2 variants. Sequencing used immunoSEQ multiplex PCR; TCRdb keeps in-frame clones, though not all of them. The sample includes about 350,000 clones, 86% of them seen just once. Stated treatment: about 20 received Ad26.COV2.S at low or high dose, single or two shots; roughly five received placebo; per-sample allocation not given. The samples date from day 63 after the first vaccine or placebo injection. This sample comprised peripheral blood, obtained in a trial of Ad26.COV2.S vaccine versus placebo. The receptor set was obtained from a person aged 18-60 years who received the Ad26.COV2.S COVID-19 vaccine or a placebo.

This chain joins TRBV18 and TRBJ2-5, with 7 bases matching TRBD1. CDR3 length equals 14 residues. V shed 4 bases and J 4 bases; nucleotides not matched to a gene: 6. Germline V gene data show CDR1 as KGHSH and CDR2 as LQKENI. The CDR3 is CASSLRQGGETQYF. The CDR3, as DNA: TGTGCCAGCTCACTAAGACAGGGCGGAGAGACCCAGTACTTC. The full variable domain, rest sourced from reference TRBV18 and TRBJ2-5, is NAGVMQNPRHLVRRRGQEARLRCSPMKGHSHVYWYRQLPEEGLKFMVYLQKENIIDESGMPKERFSAEFPKEGPSILRIQQVVRGDSAAYFCASSLRQGGETQYFGPGTRLLVL.

The genes are TRBV21-1 and TRBJ2-3. TRBV21-1 is a pseudogene segment. CDR3 size: 17 residues. CDR3 coding DNA: TGTGCCAGCAGCAAAGAGGAACCCTTGGCCGAGCCAGATACGCAGTATTTT. Translating gives CASSKEEPLAEPDTQYF.

The CDR3 DNA is TGTGCCAGCAGTTTATACGCAGGGGTTGACACCGGGGAGCTGTTTTTT. Translation: CASSLYAGVDTGELFF. The chain uses TRBV27 and TRBJ2-2; D is possibly TRBD1 (6 bases). CDR3 size: 16 residues. The germline V gene encodes CDR1 MNHEY and CDR2 SMNVEV (reference sequence). V lost 1 base and J 3 bases, leaving 12 bases between the germline ends.